One sample yielded the 12 T cell receptor beta chains listed below, sequenced in a study of blood T cell repertoires in COVID-19. Generated by immunoSEQ multiplex PCR, the TCRdb table keeps only in-frame clones and is missing some. The sample lists around 200,000 clones, 80% to 90% occurring once. The source material was PBMCs or T cells enriched from blood (not recorded which). The receptor source for this set is a woman in her 30s who had been exposed to COVID-19.

The CDR3 DNA reads TGCGCCAGCAGCTTGGCCGGGCGGGGGAACACTGAAGCTTTCTTT. This translates into CASSLAGRGNTEAFF. V is TRBV5-1 and J is TRBJ1-1; D ambiguous. The V end lost 0 bases, the J end lost 1 base, and 10 bases lay between the germline ends. CDR3 size: 15 residues. Looked up from germline, CDR1 is SGHRS and CDR2 is YFSETQ. Full variable domain (outside the CDR3, taken from reference TRBV5-1 and TRBJ1-1): KAGVTQTPRYLIKTRGQQVTLSCSPISGHRSVSWYQQTPGQGLQFLFEYFSETQRNKGNFPGRFSGRQFSNSRSEMNVSTLELGDSALYLCASSLAGRGNTEAFFGQGTRLTVV.

The chain combines TRBV14 with TRBJ2-2; no clear D. Germline lookup yields CDR1 SGHDN and CDR2 FVKESK. Trimming removed 7 bases at V and 4 bases at J, with 10 bases between. This CDR3 is 13 amino acids long. CDR3 protein: CASTEALTGELFF. The CDR3, as DNA: TGTGCCAGCACCGAAGCCCTCACCGGGGAGCTGTTTTTT.

The rearrangement links TRBV3-1 (or the pseudogene TRBV3-2) to TRBJ1-2; 7 nucleotides align to TRBD1. From germline, CDR1 is LGHDT and CDR2 YNNKEL (reference sequence). CDR3 size: 15 residues. After removal of 0 bases from V and 4 bases from J, the junction contained 5 bases not matched to a gene. In DNA form, the CDR3 reads TGTGCCAGCAGCCAAGATGCGACAGGGAGCTATGGCTACACCTTC. Amino acid sequence: CASSQDATGSYGYTF.

This clone showed up just once. V is TRBV9 and J is TRBJ2-1; D not resolved. Per germline, CDR1 SGDLS and CDR2 YYNGEE. The CDR3 has 14 residues. Trimming took 0 bases from V and 8 from J, leaving 12 bases between them. CDR3 in DNA: TGTGCCAGCAGCGTAGAACTGCGGTCCCATGAGCAGTTCTTC. This gives the protein CASSVELRSHEQFF.

The chain recombines TRBV7-9 with TRBJ1-1; 8 nucleotides align to TRBD1. The germline V gene encodes CDR1 SEHNR and CDR2 FQNEAQ (reference sequence). V lost 4 bases to trimming and J lost 5 bases; unmatched junction nucleotides: 6. The CDR3 runs to 14 residues. The CDR3 protein is CASSSGQGWTEAFF. CDR3 bases: TGTGCCAGCAGCTCTGGACAGGGATGGACTGAAGCTTTCTTT.

This clone was recorded only once. This chain joins TRBV19 and TRBJ2-1; 10 bases agree with TRBD2. The CDR3 runs 23 residues. CDR1 and CDR2 (germline): LNHDA, SQIVND (reference sequence). V was clipped by 6 bases and J by 7 bases; unmatched bases: 33. The CDR3 region has the DNA TGTGCCAGTAGGCCTCGTGGCATTCTAAGCTTACTCGTTAGCGGGGGGCAGGGGAATGAGCAGTTCTTC. Its protein product is CASRPRGILSLLVSGGQGNEQFF.

In its sample, this clone was seen once. V gene TRBV5-1 combines with J gene TRBJ2-2; the D gene is possibly TRBD2 (6 bases). V was pared by 4 bases and J by 10 bases, with 20 bases between. This CDR3 spans 15 amino acids. The germline gives CDR1 SGHRS, CDR2 YFSETQ. CDR3 amino acids: CASSGAGGTMAELFF. DNA for the CDR3: TGCGCCAGCAGCGGGGCTGGAGGGACCATGGCGGAGCTGTTTTTT.

The V and J genes are TRBV11-2 and TRBJ2-3, with D perhaps matching TRBD1 (6 bases). The V and J ends lost 5 bases and 9 bases respectively, with 21 bases between them. The CDR3 is 15 residues long. The V gene's germline CDR1 is SGHAT and CDR2 FQNNGV. The CDR3 region has the DNA TGTGCCAGCAGCCTCCACAAGCGAAACAGGGAGACGCAGTATTTT. Translated: CASSLHKRNRETQYF. Together with reference TRBV11-2 and TRBJ2-3, the CDR3 gives the full variable domain: EAGVAQSPRYKIIEKRQSVAFWCNPISGHATLYWYQQILGQGPKLLIQFQNNGVVDDSQLPKDRFSAERLKGVDSTLKIQPAKLEDSAVYLCASSLHKRNRETQYFGPGTRLTVL.

V usage is TRBV4-1 and J usage is TRBJ2-7, with 8 bases identical to TRBD2. Per germline, CDR1 MGHRA and CDR2 YSYEKL. The CDR3 length is 15 residues. V lost 2 bases to trimming and J lost 3 bases; unmatched junction nucleotides: 6. The DNA for the CDR3 is TGCGCCAGCAGCCAAATGGCGGGGGGCTTCTACGAGCAGTACTTC. Its protein is CASSQMAGGFYEQYF.

This chain connects TRBV9 to TRBJ1-4, with a weak D call TRBD1 (6 bases). CDR3 size: 15 residues. CDR1 is SGDLS, CDR2 YYNGEE, per germline. V was shortened by 4 bases and J by 0 bases, with 10 bases between the two germline ends. The CDR3 nucleotides read TGTGCCAGCAGCCTAGGACAGACAACTAATGAAAAACTGTTTTTT. It is translated as CASSLGQTTNEKLFF. Full variable domain (remainder filled in from reference TRBV9 and TRBJ1-4): DSGVTQTPKHLITATGQRVTLRCSPRSGDLSVYWYQQSLDQGLQFLIQYYNGEERAKGNILERFSAQQFPDLHSELNLSSLELGDSALYFCASSLGQTTNEKLFFGSGTQLSVL.

The chain links TRBV5-1 to TRBJ2-7; D unresolved. CDR3 length equals 12 residues. Per the germline V gene, CDR1 is SGHRS and CDR2 is YFSETQ. Trimming removed 5 bases at V and 1 base at J, with 7 bases between. CDR3 residues: CASSGGSYEQYF. DNA of the CDR3: TGCGCCAGCAGTGGCGGTTCCTACGAGCAGTACTTC.

This clone was detected only a few times. The chain couples TRBV3-1 (or the pseudogene TRBV3-2) to TRBJ1-2, with TRBD1 as a possible D gene (5 bases). CDR3 length equals 13 residues. The germline gives CDR1 LGHDT, CDR2 YNNKEL (reference sequence). The V end lost 3 bases, the J end lost 5 bases, and 10 bases lay between the germline ends. The CDR3, as DNA: TGTGCCAGCAGCCAGGCAGGGAAGTATGGCTACACCTTC. Amino acid sequence: CASSQAGKYGYTF.